This T cell receptor beta chain was sequenced during a study of CD8+CD57+ T cells in acquired aplastic anemia (dated by TCRdb to the late 2010s). Regarding the research as a whole: DNA extracted from sorted CD4+ and CD8+ cells had a mean of approximately 3.3 ug, with a range of roughly 0.17 to 27.4 ug. A CD8+CD57+ expansion meant a frequency higher than the mean frequency seen in healthy subjects.

A word on this clonotype: It lacks a known antigen. No base qualities exist here, and no much larger clone lies one base off it.

Patients chosen for sequencing had shown expansion of CD8+CD57+ cells by flow cytometry. Every patient had severe acquired aplastic anemia, diagnosed using the International Study of Aplastic Anemia and Agranulocytosis and Camitta criteria. No therapy had been received by the patients at the time of blood sampling. TCR repertoires of sorted CD4+ and CD8+ blood T cells from severe aplastic anemia patients and healthy subjects were deep-sequenced in the study. In the USA, patient enrollment took place under clinicaltrials.gov protocols 00001620, 01623167, 00001397, 00071045, 00081523 and 00961064. Ficoll-Paque density gradient centrifugation was used to isolate peripheral blood mononuclear cells. CD4+ and CD8+ T cells were sorted by FACS or magnetic beads before DNA extraction. The paper's findings and limits, for the study overall: Twenty-nine CD8+ CDR3 sequences were found to be shared between patients and controls, but these sequences appeared to be highly expressed in patients and within the immunodominant clones of the patients. CD8+ Simpson's diversity did not differ significantly between patients and healthy controls (P=0.060).

Genomic DNA was used as template for profiling of TCR beta VDJ combinations and CDR3 sequences. An Illumina HiSeq 2000 was used for TCR repertoire sequencing. In the source study's methods: TRBV/TRBJ rearrangement plots, CDR3 size and DJ length profiles, and Simpson's diversity index were used to evaluate the repertoires. Whichever DNA sequence was most abundant in the deep sequencing data was defined as the immunodominant clone. CDR3 amino acid sequences were screened for sharing across subjects and were compared with published repertoires and the VDJdb database. TCRdb itself trimmed the public reads at Q25 with fastp, ran MiXCR and retained productive beta chains. Each CDR3 protein appears once, grouped with its most common genes and DNA. Clone size and V and J calls follow TCRdb, not the original study. The sample table contains some 170,000 distinct CDR3 sequences; only one count was recorded for roughly 65% of them. Roughly 42% of the sample lies in the top ten.

Sequences SNHLY (CDR1) and FYNNEI (CDR2) are obtained from the germline V gene. Trimming at the junction amounts to 6 bases on V and 1 base on J, and the germline ends lie 7 bases apart. The CDR3 holds 12 amino acids from the cysteine to the phenylalanine. The only DNA kept is the CDR3, 36 bases in frame from the first base. The rearranged segments are TRBV2 and TRBJ2-7; no D gene can be assigned with confidence. What was sequenced was sorted CD4+, CD8+, or CD8+CD57+ T cells (not recorded which) from PBMCs. The TCR originated in a human donor with aplastic anemia. The CDR3 loop reads CASRLGSYEQYF. The nucleotide sequence reads as follows: TGTGCCAGCAGACTCGGATCCTACGAGCAGTACTTC.